What follows are 25 T cell receptor beta chains derived from one specimen sequenced in a study of OX40 agonist ivuxolimab in advanced cancers. TCRdb keeps only in-frame clones here, not all; method: immunoSEQ multiplex PCR. The data contain around 40,000 clones, 80% of them singletons. The specimen comprised CD4+ or CD8+ T cells sorted from blood, sampled in a trial of the OX40 agonist ivuxolimab. These receptors all stem from an adult with an advanced solid tumor such as melanoma, head and neck, liver or kidney cancer.

The chain combines TRBV7-6 with TRBJ1-5; D is possibly TRBD1 (5 bases). In germline, CDR1 is SGHVS, CDR2 FNYEAQ. Trimming removed 5 bases at V and 2 bases at J, with 10 bases between. This CDR3 has 14 amino acids. The CDR3 DNA reads TGTGCCAGCAGCCACGGAGGGGGCAATCAGCCCCAGCATTTT. It encodes CASSHGGGNQPQHF.

J is TRBJ2-7 and V is TRBV2, with no clear D. The CDR3 runs 13 residues. The V end lost 4 bases, the J end lost 2 bases, and 9 bases lay between the germline ends. Looked up from germline, CDR1 is SNHLY and CDR2 is FYNNEI. CDR3 protein: CASSVTGTYEQYF. In DNA, the CDR3 is TGTGCCAGCAGTGTTACGGGCACCTACGAGCAGTACTTC.

The chain uses TRBV18 and TRBJ2-7, with 8 nucleotides matching TRBD1. Trimming at V came to 2 bases and at J to 7 bases, leaving 10 bases not matched to a gene. The CDR3 totals 15 residues. In germline, CDR1 is KGHSH, CDR2 LQKENI. CDR3 in amino acids: CASSPMTGALSEQYF. CDR3 nucleotide sequence: TGTGCCAGCTCACCAATGACAGGGGCCCTTAGTGAGCAGTACTTC.

V gene TRBV5-1 combines with J gene TRBJ1-2; no reliable D call. The CDR3 runs 16 residues. Per the germline V gene, CDR1 is SGHRS and CDR2 is YFSETQ. Trimming removed 0 bases from V and 1 base from J, with 13 bases in between. In DNA, the CDR3 is TGCGCCAGCAGCTTGGGCTTTGCCGAGATTAACTATGGCTACACCTTC. It is translated as CASSLGFAEINYGYTF.

This CDR3 reads CASSLRPNQSPLHF. The DNA for the CDR3 is TGTGCCAGCAGCTTGAGACCAAACCAGTCACCCCTCCACTTT. J is TRBJ1-6 and V is TRBV7-3; D gene uncertain. Germline CDR1 SGHTA, CDR2 FQGTGA. Trimming cost V 3 bases and J 10 bases, with 13 bases left between them. This CDR3 comprises 14 residues. The full variable domain, with the rest looked up from reference TRBV7-3 and TRBJ1-6, is GAGVSQTPSNKVTEKGKYVELRCDPISGHTALYWYRQSLGQGPEFLIYFQGTGAADDSGLPNDRFFAVRPEGSVSTLKIQRTERGDSAVYLCASSLRPNQSPLHFGNGTRLTVT.

The chain has TRBV4-1 and TRBJ1-1; maybe TRBD1 (6 bases). With 4 bases removed from V and 9 bases from J, the gap between germline ends came to 12 bases. Germline-derived CDR1 and CDR2 are MGHRA and YSYEKL. This CDR3 has 12 residues. The CDR3 loop reads CASSRTGGQAFF. CDR3 bases: TGCGCCAGCAGCCGAACCGGGGGGCAAGCTTTCTTT.

This clone occurred once. V is TRBV19 and J is TRBJ1-5; 7 nucleotides align to TRBD1. The CDR3 runs to 13 residues. Germline lookup yields CDR1 LNHDA and CDR2 SQIVND (reference sequence). J was trimmed by 6 bases and V by 6 bases; bases with no gene match: 5. CDR3 sequence (DNA): TGTGCCAGTAGCCGACAGGGCGGTCAGCCCCAGCATTTT. This encodes CASSRQGGQPQHF.

This clone was recorded once. This sequence joins TRBV7-9 and TRBJ2-3; TRBD2 agrees at 11 bases. The CDR3 has 17 residues. Germline loops: CDR1 SEHNR, CDR2 FQNEAQ (reference sequence). Unmatched junction bases numbered 5, after V lost 2 bases and J lost 1 base. The CDR3 nucleotides are TGTGCCAGCAGCTTAACCCCGACTAGCGGGGGCACAGATACGCAGTATTTT. Translating it yields CASSLTPTSGGTDTQYF. Full variable domain (outside the CDR3, taken from reference TRBV7-9 and TRBJ2-3): DTGVSQNPRHKITKRGQNVTFRCDPISEHNRLYWYRQTLGQGPEFLTYFQNEAQLEKSRLLSDRFSAERPKGSFSTLEIQRTEQGDSAMYLCASSLTPTSGGTDTQYFGPGTRLTVL.

This rearrangement joins TRBV27 to TRBJ2-3; D remains unclear. The germline V and J ends were trimmed by 3 bases and 2 bases, with 9 bases remaining between them. In germline, CDR1 is MNHEY, CDR2 SMNVEV (reference sequence). There are 14 residues in the CDR3. The CDR3 loop is CASSLISSTDTQYF. CDR3 DNA sequence: TGTGCCAGCAGTTTGATTTCGTCCACAGATACGCAGTATTTT.

The genes are TRBV6-1 and TRBJ2-5, with a weak D call TRBD2 (5 bases). V lost 6 bases, J lost 5 bases, and 16 bases lay in between. Germline CDR1 and CDR2: MNHNS and SASEGT. CDR3 length: 14 amino acids. CDR3 protein: CASSLQVLVETQYF. The CDR3 DNA reads as TGTGCCAGCAGCCTCCAAGTACTAGTGGAGACCCAGTACTTC.

The chain links TRBV15 to TRBJ2-3; possibly TRBD2 for D (6 bases). Germline V gene lookup returns CDR1 LNHNV and CDR2 YYDKDF (reference sequence). The CDR3 contains 16 residues. V was cut by 0 bases and J by 2 bases, with 12 bases left in between. The CDR3 is CATSRDRRGDTDTQYF. The CDR3 DNA reads TGTGCCACCAGCAGAGATCGGCGGGGAGACACAGATACGCAGTATTTT.

The chain joins TRBV6-4 to TRBJ2-2, with TRBD2 as a possible D gene (6 bases). Germline CDR1 and CDR2: MRHNA and SNTAGT. The germline V and J ends were trimmed by 6 bases and 4 bases, with 12 bases remaining between them. The CDR3 runs to 14 residues. The CDR3, as DNA: TGTGCCAGCAGGGGGGACGGGAGCACCGGGGAGCTGTTTTTT. Protein product: CASRGDGSTGELFF.

Note on this clone: This sample includes further DNA sequences coding for the same CDR3. This chain uses TRBV28 with TRBJ1-2, with D unresolved. The V gene's germline CDR1 is MDHEN and CDR2 SYDVKM. The CDR3 extends over 12 amino acids. DNA for the CDR3: TGTGCGGCGTCCCGAGGGTCGGATGGCTACACCTTC. It yields the protein CAASRGSDGYTF.

J is TRBJ2-7 and V is TRBV6-5; 8 bases agree with TRBD1. This CDR3 spans 15 amino acids. CDR1 MNHEY and CDR2 SVGAGI come from the germline V gene. Losses at the gene ends were 4 bases for V and 3 bases for J; bases not matched to a gene: 8. CDR3 bases: TGTGCCAGCAGTTTTCACCGACAGGGGAACTACGAGCAGTACTTC. Encoded protein: CASSFHRQGNYEQYF.

This clone was picked up one time. V gene TRBV7-2 combines with J gene TRBJ1-1; 9 nucleotides line up with TRBD1. This CDR3 comprises 17 residues. Germline V gene lookup returns CDR1 SGHTA and CDR2 FQGNSA. The ends lost 4 bases at V and 4 bases at J; junction bases unmatched: 13. The CDR3 nucleotides are TGTGCCAGCAGCTCGCGAACAGGGGGCACGAGTTCCACTGAAGCTTTCTTT. This translates into CASSSRTGGTSSTEAFF. The full variable domain, completed using reference TRBV7-2 and TRBJ1-1, is GAGVSQSPSNKVTEKGKDVELRCDPISGHTALYWYRQSLGQGLEFLIYFQGNSAPDKSGLPSDRFSAERTGGSVSTLTIQRTQQEDSAVYLCASSSRTGGTSSTEAFFGQGTRLTVV.

The V call is TRBV30, the J call TRBJ1-3, with D unresolved. The CDR3 extends over 14 amino acids. Germline loops: CDR1 GTSNPN, CDR2 SVGIG (reference sequence). The germline V and J ends were trimmed by 2 bases and 0 bases, with 8 bases remaining between them. The CDR3 nucleotides are TGTGCCTGGAGTACTGGAAGCTCTGGAAACACCATATATTTT. It yields the protein CAWSTGSSGNTIYF.

The gene calls are TRBV28 and TRBJ1-3, with D possibly being TRBD1 (6 bases). The germline V gene has CDR1 MDHEN and CDR2 SYDVKM. This CDR3 has 16 residues. The germline V and J ends were trimmed by 5 bases and 1 base, with 15 bases remaining between them. For the CDR3, the DNA is TGTGCCAGCAGTCCCAACAGGGCTCCGTCTGGAAACACCATATATTTT. Encoded protein: CASSPNRAPSGNTIYF.

The chain has TRBV10-3 and TRBJ1-2; D is ambiguous. The germline gives CDR1 ENHRY, CDR2 SYGVKD. V gave up 4 bases and J gave up 3 bases, with 12 bases separating them. CDR3 length equals 14 residues. The CDR3 DNA sequence: TGTGCCATCAGTGGGGAAGTACAGTACTATGGCTACACCTTC. It translates to CAISGEVQYYGYTF.

The rearrangement uses TRBV7-2 and TRBJ1-1; 9 nucleotides align to TRBD1. Germline CDR1 reads SGHTA; CDR2 reads FQGNSA. The CDR3 is 15 residues long. V lost 5 bases and J lost 5; bases outside the gene matches: 9. The chain's CDR3 is CASSPATGGGTEAFF. CDR3 nucleotides: TGTGCCAGCAGCCCAGCTACAGGGGGCGGAACTGAAGCTTTCTTT.

V is TRBV7-2 and J is TRBJ2-4, with D possibly TRBD1 on 6 matching bases. CDR1 is SGHTA, CDR2 FQGNSA, per germline. CDR3 size: 15 residues. Trimming cost V 4 bases and J 3 bases, with 13 bases left between them. The CDR3, as DNA: TGTGCCAGCAGCTCGAGGGGGACGGGCAAAAACATTCAGTACTTC. Translating gives CASSSRGTGKNIQYF.

This chain links TRBV5-4 with TRBJ1-3; D is ambiguous. This CDR3 is built from 17 residues. From germline, CDR1 is SGHNT and CDR2 YYREEE (reference sequence). With 5 bases removed from V and 1 base from J, the gap between germline ends came to 19 bases. For the CDR3, the DNA is TGTGCCAGCAGTTCGAAAAAGGACGGCCTGTCTGGAAACACCATATATTTT. Protein product: CASSSKKDGLSGNTIYF. Variable domain in full (rest from reference TRBV5-4 and TRBJ1-3): ETGVTQSPTHLIKTRGQQVTLRCSSQSGHNTVSWYQQALGQGPQFIFQYYREEENGRGNFPPRFSGLQFPNYSSELNVNALELDDSALYLCASSSKKDGLSGNTIYFGEGSWLTVV.

There are a few counts of this clone. V and J are TRBV7-2 and TRBJ2-7; 7 bases are a match to TRBD2. The CDR3 runs 15 residues. V was pared by 5 bases and J by 4 bases, with 11 bases of the junction left unmatched. CDR1 and CDR2 (germline): SGHTA, FQGNSA. Here the CDR3 DNA reads TGTGCCAGCAGCGACCGGGACCGCGGGGGTTACGAGCAGTACTTC. Protein sequence: CASSDRDRGGYEQYF.

The CDR3 here is CASSSNRDSLYGYTF. For the CDR3, the DNA is TGTGCCAGCAGTTCTAACCGGGACAGTTTATATGGCTACACCTTC. V usage is TRBV28 and J usage is TRBJ1-2, with 7 bases identical to TRBD1. From germline, CDR1 is MDHEN and CDR2 SYDVKM. Losses at the gene ends were 4 bases for V and 5 bases for J; bases not matched to a gene: 10. This CDR3 is 15 amino acids long.

V is TRBV7-2 and J is TRBJ1-5; D unresolved. Germline values: CDR1 SGHTA, CDR2 FQGNSA. V gave up 2 bases and J gave up 3 bases, with 5 bases separating them. There are 13 residues in the CDR3. CDR3 sequence (DNA): TGTGCCAGCAGCTTAACCCCCAATCAGCCCCAGCATTTT. Its protein product is CASSLTPNQPQHF.

CDR3 sequence reads: CASSQDVRTGNQPQHF. The CDR3 nucleotides read TGCGCCAGCAGCCAAGATGTCAGGACAGGCAATCAGCCCCAGCATTTT. The J gene is TRBJ1-5, the V gene TRBV4-1, with D perhaps TRBD1 (6 bases). V was trimmed by 0 bases and J by 2 bases, leaving 11 bases between them. This CDR3 is 16 amino acids long. The germline V gene encodes CDR1 MGHRA and CDR2 YSYEKL.